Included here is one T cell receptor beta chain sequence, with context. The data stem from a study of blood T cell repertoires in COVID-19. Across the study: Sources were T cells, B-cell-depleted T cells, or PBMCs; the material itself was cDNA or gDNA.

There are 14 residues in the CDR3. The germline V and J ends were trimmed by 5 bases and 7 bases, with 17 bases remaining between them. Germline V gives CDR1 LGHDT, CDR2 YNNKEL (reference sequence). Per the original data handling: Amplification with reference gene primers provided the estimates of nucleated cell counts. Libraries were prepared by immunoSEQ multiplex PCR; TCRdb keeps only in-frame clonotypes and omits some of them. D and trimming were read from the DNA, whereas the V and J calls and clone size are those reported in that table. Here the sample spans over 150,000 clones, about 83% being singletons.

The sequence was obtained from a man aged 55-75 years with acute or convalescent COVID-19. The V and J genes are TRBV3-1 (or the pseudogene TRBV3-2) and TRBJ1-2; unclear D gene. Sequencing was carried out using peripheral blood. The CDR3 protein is CASSSTRAGRGYTF. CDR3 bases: TGTGCCAGCAGCTCAACCCGTGCAGGTCGTGGCTACACCTTC.